This is a list of T cell receptor beta chains from one sample in a study of T cell responses to AZD1222 COVID-19 vaccine. Data came from immunoSEQ multiplex PCR; TCRdb stores just in-frame clones and leaves some out. The sample holds 80,000 or so clones; about 82% are singletons and the top ten take 2.9%. The sequences come from peripheral blood, collected on day 0 of AZD1222 vaccination. Source of these receptors: an adult in good health. The CDR3 runs from the conserved cysteine through the conserved F or W. D genes are given only for firm matches. Size tells how often a clone was seen (once, few, many) or the class of an expanded clone, and some rows leave it out.

j_call | cdr3_length | d_call | clone_size | v_call | cdr3_nt | cdr3_aa
TRBJ1-2 | 13 | - | - | TRBV12-3/TRBV12-4 | TGTGCCAGCAGTCCCTGGGGGGACTATGGCTACACCTTC | CASSPWGDYGYTF
TRBJ1-2 | 12 | TRBD1 | - | TRBV30 | TGTGCCTGGAGTGGACAGGGTTATGGCTACACCTTC | CAWSGQGYGYTF
TRBJ1-1 | 15 | - | - | TRBV27 | TGTGCCAGCAGTATTGGAGGAGGGAAGAACACTGAAGCTTTCTTT | CASSIGGGKNTEAFF
TRBJ1-6 | 15 | - | - | TRBV19 | TGTGCCAGTAGCCCGGCGGTCTCCTATAATTCACCCCTCCACTTT | CASSPAVSYNSPLHF
TRBJ1-2 | 11 | - | few | TRBV29-1 | TGCAGCGGCGCCTGGGGGGATGGCTACACCTTC | CSGAWGDGYTF
TRBJ2-1 | 16 | - | - | TRBV27 | TGTGCCAGCAGTTCCCTTCCGCCCGTGGGGTACAATGAGCAGTTCTTC | CASSSLPPVGYNEQFF
TRBJ2-3 | 22 | TRBD2 | - | TRBV6-2/TRBV6-3 | TGTGCCAGCAGCCAACCTCCCGGAGCTACTAGCGGGAGGGGCTCTAGCACAGATACGCAGTATTTT | CASSQPPGATSGRGSSTDTQYF
TRBJ2-5 | 13 | TRBD1 | once | TRBV10-3 | TGTGCCATCAGTGTCGACAGGGAAGAGACCCAGTACTTC | CAISVDREETQYF
TRBJ2-3 | 14 | - | - | TRBV6-1 | TGTGCCAGCAGTGAAATGCATAGCACAGATACGCAGTATTTT | CASSEMHSTDTQYF
TRBJ1-2 | 12 | TRBD1 | - | TRBV29-1 | TGCAGCGCGGCTACAGGGGGTGGCGGCTACACCTTC | CSAATGGGGYTF
TRBJ1-1 | 15 | - | - | TRBV19 | TGTGCCAGTCTAGAGGGCTACCCCCCGGCGGCTGAAGCTTTCTTT | CASLEGYPPAAEAFF
TRBJ1-2 | 12 | - | - | TRBV23-1 | TGCGCCAGCAGTCAATCCAACTATGGCTACACCTTC | CASSQSNYGYTF
TRBJ1-2 | 15 | - | - | TRBV9 | TGTGCCAGCAGCGTGATTGAATCGGGGTCGGGCGGCTACACCTTC | CASSVIESGSGGYTF
TRBJ1-4 | 15 | TRBD1 | - | TRBV3-1/TRBV3-2 | TGTGCCAGCAGCCAACACAGGGGGCTCGGTGAAAAACTGTTTTTT | CASSQHRGLGEKLFF
TRBJ1-5 | 15 | - | - | TRBV6-5 | TGTGCCAGCCGGACGGGGCAGGATAGCAATCAGCCCCAGCATTTT | CASRTGQDSNQPQHF
TRBJ1-2 | 17 | - | - | TRBV11-2 | TGTGCCAGCAGCCCCGAGGTGTACGGATTCACTAAGGATGGCTACACCTTC | CASSPEVYGFTKDGYTF
TRBJ2-3 | 15 | TRBD2 | few | TRBV7-2 | TGTGCCAGCAGCTTGTTGGGACTATTCACAGATACGCAGTATTTT | CASSLLGLFTDTQYF
TRBJ2-3 | 14 | - | - | TRBV5-8 | TGTGCCAGCAGCTTCTTGACTAGCACAGATACGCAGTATTTT | CASSFLTSTDTQYF
TRBJ1-2 | 17 | - | - | TRBV5-6 | TGTGCCAGCAGCCATACTCAAACCGCTCAGGGGAGGGGCGGCTACACCTTC | CASSHTQTAQGRGGYTF
TRBJ1-5 | 19 | TRBD1 | - | TRBV4-1 | TGCGCCAGCAGCCAAGATCCTCTAGGACAGGGATTGCGAGATCAGCCCCAGCATTTT | CASSQDPLGQGLRDQPQHF
TRBJ1-4 | 11 | - | - | TRBV7-9 | TGTGCCACCCCCGCAGGTGAAAAACTGTTTTTT | CATPAGEKLFF
TRBJ2-7 | 15 | TRBD2 | - | TRBV4-3 | TGCGCCAGCAGCCAGAGGACTAGCGGATCCTACGAGCAGTACTTC | CASSQRTSGSYEQYF
TRBJ2-2 | 15 | TRBD2 | - | TRBV2 | TGTGCCAGCAGTGAAGTCCGGGGGGAAACCGGGGAGCTGTTTTTT | CASSEVRGETGELFF
TRBJ1-6 | 15 | - | few | TRBV14 | TGTGCCAGCAGCGCTCAGACGGTGTATAATTCACCCCTCCACTTT | CASSAQTVYNSPLHF
TRBJ2-7 | 14 | - | - | TRBV27 | TGTGCCAGCAGTTTATATTCAGGGCGCTACGAGCAGTACTTC | CASSLYSGRYEQYF
TRBJ2-7 | 14 | - | - | TRBV11-3 | TGTGCCAGCAGCTTACACCCGAGCTCCTACGAGCAGTACTTC | CASSLHPSSYEQYF
TRBJ1-6 | 15 | - | - | TRBV10-3 | TGTGCCATCAGTGAGTCGTCGGGGTATAATTCACCCCTCCACTTT | CAISESSGYNSPLHF
TRBJ1-1 | 12 | TRBD1 | - | TRBV6-5 | TGTGCCAGCAGCACAGGGGCCTCAGGAGCTTTCTTT | CASSTGASGAFF
TRBJ1-2 | 14 | - | - | TRBV4-2 | TGTGCCAGCAGCCAAGACTGGGGGGAGGATGGCTACACCTTC | CASSQDWGEDGYTF
TRBJ1-1 | 15 | TRBD1 | - | TRBV5-1 | TGCGCCAGCAGCTTACAGGGGAGTAGTGGGACTGAAGCTTTCTTT | CASSLQGSSGTEAFF
TRBJ2-7 | 15 | TRBD1 | once | TRBV7-2 | TGTGCCAGCAGAAGGGACAGGTTTAGCTCCTACGAGCAGTACTTC | CASRRDRFSSYEQYF
TRBJ1-5 | 18 | - | - | TRBV21-1 | TGTGCCAGCAGCAAAACGCGGGACAGCAGTCATAGCAATCAGCCCCAGCATTTT | CASSKTRDSSHSNQPQHF
TRBJ2-7 | 15 | TRBD2 | - | TRBV7-2 | TGTGCCAGCAGCCCGCAGAGTAGCGGGAGGAACGAGCAGTACTTC | CASSPQSSGRNEQYF
TRBJ1-1 | 15 | TRBD1 | few | TRBV5-1 | TGCGCCAGCAGCTTGGTTGGCAGGGGGGACACTGAAGCTTTCTTT | CASSLVGRGDTEAFF
TRBJ1-4 | 15 | - | - | TRBV7-2 | TGTGCCAGCAGCCTACGAGGCCTTAATAATGAAAAACTGTTTTTT | CASSLRGLNNEKLFF
TRBJ2-7 | 13 | - | few | TRBV6-2/TRBV6-3 | TGTGCCAGCAGTTTGAGAAGAGGCTACGAGCAGTACTTC | CASSLRRGYEQYF
TRBJ2-7 | 15 | TRBD2 | - | TRBV7-2 | TGTGCCAGCAGCTCTGGACTAGCGGGGGGGTACGAGCAGTACTTC | CASSSGLAGGYEQYF
TRBJ1-2 | 14 | - | medium-sized | TRBV4-3 | TGCGCCAGCAGCCAAGACTTGACAGACTATGGCTACACCTTC | CASSQDLTDYGYTF
TRBJ2-7 | 17 | TRBD1 | few | TRBV4-3 | TGCGCCAGCAGCCAAGATCGGAGCGCAGGGGGCTCGGACGAGCAGTACTTC | CASSQDRSAGGSDEQYF
TRBJ1-1 | 13 | - | - | TRBV6-5 | TGTGCCAGCACCCCTCGACCCGGGGGGGGAGCTTTCTTT | CASTPRPGGGAFF
TRBJ1-1 | 15 | - | - | TRBV19 | TGTGCCAGTAGTATGTTCGACGGGGGCTACACTGAAGCTTTCTTT | CASSMFDGGYTEAFF
TRBJ2-7 | 15 | TRBD2 | - | TRBV7-2 | TGTGCCAGCAGATTACAAGCGGGAGGTGAAGACGAGCAGTACTTC | CASRLQAGGEDEQYF
TRBJ2-7 | 12 | - | once | TRBV7-2 | TGTGCCAGCAGCTTAGCAGGGACGGGGCAGTACTTC | CASSLAGTGQYF
TRBJ2-1 | 15 | - | - | TRBV18 | TGTGCCAGCTCGCGTCAGGCAACTCAACACAATGAGCAGTTCTTC | CASSRQATQHNEQFF
TRBJ1-2 | 13 | - | - | TRBV30 | TGTGCCTGGAGCATGTCCAAGGGCGTCGGCTACACCTTC | CAWSMSKGVGYTF